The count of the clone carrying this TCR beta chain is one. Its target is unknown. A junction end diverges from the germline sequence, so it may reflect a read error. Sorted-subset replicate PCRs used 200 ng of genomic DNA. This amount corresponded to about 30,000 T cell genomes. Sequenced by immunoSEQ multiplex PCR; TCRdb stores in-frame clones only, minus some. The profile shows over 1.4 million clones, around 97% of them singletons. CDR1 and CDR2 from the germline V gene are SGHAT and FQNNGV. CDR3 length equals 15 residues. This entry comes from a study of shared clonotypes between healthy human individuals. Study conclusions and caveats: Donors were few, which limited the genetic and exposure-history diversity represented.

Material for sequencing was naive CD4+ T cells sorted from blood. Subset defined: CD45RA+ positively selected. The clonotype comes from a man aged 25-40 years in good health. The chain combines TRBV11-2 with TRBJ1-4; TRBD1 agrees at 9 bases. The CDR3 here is CASSFRTGANGKLFF. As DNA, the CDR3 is TGTGCCAGCAGCTTCCGGACAGGGGCTAATGGAAAACTGTTTTTT.